Listed below are T cell receptor beta chains from one sample, sequenced in a study of blood T cell repertoires in COVID-19. Only in-frame clones appear in the TCRdb table, and some are missing; sequencing was by immunoSEQ multiplex PCR. The table shows some 150,000 clones, with approximately 80% occurring only once. Sample: peripheral blood. The receptors were gathered from a human donor in a cohort sampled during active COVID-19. CDR3s include the opening cysteine and the closing phenylalanine or tryptophan. The D gene is left open where the match is weak. Clone sizes are given selectively: once, few, many, or a class where the clone is expanded.

cdr3_aa | cdr3_nt | j_call | clone_size | v_call | d_call
CASGPTGGTEAFF | TGTGCCAGCGGCCCAACAGGGGGCACTGAAGCTTTCTTT | TRBJ1-1 | - | TRBV12-3/TRBV12-4 | TRBD1
CASSSRTGGSYNEQFF | TGTGCCAGCTCATCAAGGACAGGGGGCTCCTACAATGAGCAGTTCTTC | TRBJ2-1 | - | TRBV18 | TRBD1
CASGRGVGETQYF | TGTGCCAGCGGGCGGGGGGTAGGAGAGACCCAGTACTTC | TRBJ2-5 | - | TRBV6-5 | TRBD2
CASSVGWQSNEKLFF | TGTGCCAGCAGCGTAGGATGGCAGTCTAATGAAAAACTGTTTTTT | TRBJ1-4 | - | TRBV9 | -
CAWSPILSTQYF | TGTGCCTGGAGTCCTATTTTGAGTACGCAGTATTTT | TRBJ2-3 | - | TRBV30 | -
CSARSFGELFF | TGCAGTGCTAGAAGCTTCGGGGAGCTGTTTTTT | TRBJ2-2 | - | TRBV20-1 | -
CASSPGTSTYEQYF | TGTGCCAGCAGCCCCGGGACATCTACTTACGAGCAGTACTTC | TRBJ2-7 | - | TRBV7-7 | -
CASSLTLWGDTEAFF | TGTGCCAGCAGCTTGACCCTATGGGGGGACACTGAAGCTTTCTTT | TRBJ1-1 | - | TRBV5-4 | -
CASSRDTFYNEQFF | TGTGCCAGCAGTCGGGACACTTTCTACAATGAGCAGTTCTTC | TRBJ2-1 | once | TRBV28 | -
CAISRDRDTGELFF | TGTGCCATCAGCCGGGACAGGGACACCGGGGAGCTGTTTTTT | TRBJ2-2 | - | TRBV10-3 | TRBD1
CASSNPHGNYGYTF | TGTGCCAGCAGCAACCCGCACGGGAACTATGGCTACACCTTC | TRBJ1-2 | - | TRBV27 | -
CAIRTGGRGLSHNEQFF | TGTGCCATCAGGACAGGGGGACGGGGACTAAGCCACAATGAGCAGTTCTTC | TRBJ2-1 | - | TRBV10-3 | TRBD1
CASSPGGGGATGQFF | TGTGCCAGCAGCCCAGGAGGCGGGGGGGCCACCGGACAGTTCTTC | TRBJ2-1 | - | TRBV7-9 | TRBD2
CASSQRYNEQFF | TGTGCCAGCAGCCAGCGGTACAATGAGCAGTTCTTC | TRBJ2-1 | - | TRBV6-5 | -
CASSRGGRSYNEQFF | TGTGCCAGCAGCCGCGGGGGCCGCTCCTACAATGAGCAGTTCTTC | TRBJ2-1 | - | TRBV7-2 | -
CANPTGEYNEQFF | TGTGCCAACCCAACAGGGGAATACAATGAGCAGTTCTTC | TRBJ2-1 | - | TRBV21-1 | -
CASSAAPGKGNYGYTF | TGTGCCAGCAGCGCCGCCCCAGGGAAAGGGAACTATGGCTACACCTTC | TRBJ1-2 | - | TRBV9 | -
CATQQGLIYGYTF | TGTGCCACACAACAGGGGCTGATCTATGGCTACACCTTC | TRBJ1-2 | few | TRBV12-3/TRBV12-4 | TRBD1
CASSFSSGAYEQYF | TGTGCCAGCAGCTTTTCTAGCGGGGCCTACGAGCAGTACTTC | TRBJ2-7 | - | TRBV13 | TRBD2
CASSPDRATLHF | TGTGCCAGCAGTCCTGACAGAGCAACCCTCCACTTT | TRBJ1-6 | - | TRBV12-3/TRBV12-4 | -
CASSLGTTSNQPQHF | TGTGCCAGCAGCTTGGGGACTACAAGCAATCAGCCCCAGCATTTT | TRBJ1-5 | - | TRBV5-8 | -
CASSLLQQGSGNTIYF | TGTGCCAGCAGTTTACTGCAACAGGGCTCTGGAAACACCATATATTTT | TRBJ1-3 | once | TRBV28 | -
CASSNCGQGLSPLHF | TGTGCCAGCAGCAATTGTGGGCAGGGGCTTTCACCCCTCCACTTT | TRBJ1-6 | few | TRBV21-1 | -
CATSDSRGDTDTQYF | TGTGCCACCAGTGATTCTCGGGGGGACACAGATACGCAGTATTTT | TRBJ2-3 | - | TRBV24-1 | TRBD2
CASSRDREAEAFF | TGTGCCAGCAGCCGGGACAGGGAGGCTGAAGCTTTCTTT | TRBJ1-1 | - | TRBV6-5 | TRBD1
CATSREQVEPQHF | TGTGCCACCAGCAGAGAACAGGTGGAGCCCCAGCATTTT | TRBJ1-5 | few | TRBV15 | -
CASSLDHPGYGYTF | TGTGCCAGCAGCTTAGATCATCCAGGCTATGGCTACACCTTC | TRBJ1-2 | few | TRBV7-2 | -
CASSRTAGSGANVLTF | TGCGCCAGCAGCCGGACAGCTGGCTCTGGGGCCAACGTCCTGACTTTC | TRBJ2-6 | - | TRBV5-1 | -
CASSGPGQGFTEAFF | TGTGCCAGCAGCGGTCCGGGACAGGGGTTCACTGAAGCTTTCTTT | TRBJ1-1 | - | TRBV9 | TRBD1
CASSLELAGGGTDTQYF | TGTGCCAGCAGCTTGGAACTAGCGGGGGGCGGCACAGATACGCAGTATTTT | TRBJ2-3 | - | TRBV7-3 | TRBD2
CASSSGQLAKNIQYF | TGTGCCAGCAGCTCCGGACAGTTAGCCAAAAACATTCAGTACTTC | TRBJ2-4 | - | TRBV27 | -
CASGDSQTYYEQYF | TGTGCCAGCGGCGACAGTCAGACCTACTACGAGCAGTACTTC | TRBJ2-7 | - | TRBV28 | -
CASNKPGSYYEQYF | TGTGCCAGCAACAAGCCGGGAAGTTACTACGAGCAGTACTTC | TRBJ2-7 | - | TRBV5-8 | -
CASSRSRVSPYEQYF | TGTGCCAGCAGCCGGTCCCGGGTTTCTCCTTACGAGCAGTACTTC | TRBJ2-7 | - | TRBV3-1/TRBV3-2 | -
CAWTPGDYNEQFF | TGTGCCTGGACCCCGGGGGACTACAATGAGCAGTTCTTC | TRBJ2-1 | - | TRBV30 | -
CASSSGGLGTQYF | TGTGCCAGCAGCTCGGGGGGATTGGGGACCCAGTACTTC | TRBJ2-5 | - | TRBV11-2 | TRBD2
CSGASGTGLYEQYF | TGCAGCGGGGCTTCCGGGACAGGGCTTTACGAGCAGTACTTC | TRBJ2-7 | - | TRBV29-1 | TRBD1
CASSMRWGDGYTF | TGTGCCAGTAGTATGAGGTGGGGAGATGGCTACACCTTC | TRBJ1-2 | - | TRBV19 | -
CASSLEGGQYGYTF | TGTGCCAGCAGCCTAGAAGGAGGCCAGTATGGCTACACCTTC | TRBJ1-2 | few | TRBV28 | -
CASSRPGGTVLEVTF | TGTGCCAGCAGTCGCCCGGGGGGGACGGTACTGGAAGTCACCTTC | TRBJ1-2 | - | TRBV6-6 | -
CASSYAGSAGTDTQYF | TGTGCCAGCAGTTACGCGGGAAGCGCTGGCACAGATACGCAGTATTTT | TRBJ2-3 | - | TRBV6-2/TRBV6-3 | -
CASSSSGGAGDEQFF | TGTGCCAGCAGTTCTAGCGGGGGGGCCGGGGATGAGCAGTTCTTC | TRBJ2-1 | - | TRBV27 | TRBD2
CAWSKWALGSYEQYF | TGTGCCTGGAGTAAATGGGCATTAGGATCCTACGAGCAGTACTTC | TRBJ2-7 | - | TRBV30 | -
CASSLGQGGNEQYF | TGTGCCAGCAGTCTTGGACAGGGGGGGAACGAGCAGTACTTC | TRBJ2-7 | - | TRBV7-2 | TRBD1
CAIRGLQGSYEQYF | TGTGCCATCAGGGGGCTCCAGGGATCCTACGAGCAGTACTTC | TRBJ2-7 | - | TRBV10-3 | -
CASSLGGVRNSPLHF | TGTGCCAGCAGCTTGGGGGGAGTGAGGAATTCACCCCTCCACTTT | TRBJ1-6 | once | TRBV5-4 | -
CASSSLGEKLFF | TGTGCCAGCAGTTCCTTGGGCGAAAAACTGTTTTTT | TRBJ1-4 | - | TRBV6-2/TRBV6-3 | -
CASSELASGLTDTQYF | TGTGCCAGCAGCGAGCTTGCTAGCGGACTCACAGATACGCAGTATTTT | TRBJ2-3 | - | TRBV5-4 | TRBD2
CASGLVVGNGQTEAFF | TGTGCTAGTGGTTTGGTAGTCGGGAATGGGCAGACTGAAGCTTTCTTT | TRBJ1-1 | - | TRBV12-5 | -
CASSPRGASNQPQHF | TGTGCCAGCAGCCCCCGGGGGGCAAGCAATCAGCCCCAGCATTTT | TRBJ1-5 | - | TRBV6-2/TRBV6-3 | -
CASIPGGGVNTEAFF | TGTGCCAGCATCCCCGGGGGAGGGGTCAACACTGAAGCTTTCTTT | TRBJ1-1 | - | TRBV7-9 | -
CASRRQGRFQPQHF | TGTGCCAGCAGACGACAGGGGAGGTTTCAGCCCCAGCATTTT | TRBJ1-5 | - | TRBV6-5 | TRBD1
CASSLAWGQEKLFF | TGTGCCAGCAGCTTAGCCTGGGGGCAAGAAAAACTGTTTTTT | TRBJ1-4 | - | TRBV7-2 | -
CASSPVQGHTIYF | TGTGCCAGCAGCCCGGTTCAGGGGCACACCATATATTTT | TRBJ1-3 | - | TRBV6-5 | -
CASSIQGLAGNNEQFF | TGTGCCAGTAGTATACAGGGTCTAGCGGGGAACAATGAGCAGTTCTTC | TRBJ2-1 | - | TRBV19 | TRBD2
CASSPHSGRAARGETQYF | TGTGCCAGCAGCCCCCACTCGGGTCGAGCGGCCCGGGGGGAGACCCAGTACTTC | TRBJ2-5 | - | TRBV9 | -
CASSPRDRNYGYTF | TGTGCCAGTAGTCCCCGGGACAGGAACTATGGCTACACCTTC | TRBJ1-2 | - | TRBV19 | TRBD1
CASSLFAGGNQPQHF | TGTGCCAGCAGTTTATTTGCGGGGGGGAATCAGCCCCAGCATTTT | TRBJ1-5 | - | TRBV28 | -
CASSSGRTYNEQFF | TGTGCCAGCAGTTCGGGGAGAACCTACAATGAGCAGTTCTTC | TRBJ2-1 | - | TRBV6-5 | -
CAIRTSGGLGYEQYF | TGTGCCATCCGGACTAGCGGGGGCCTGGGGTACGAGCAGTACTTC | TRBJ2-7 | - | TRBV10-3 | TRBD2